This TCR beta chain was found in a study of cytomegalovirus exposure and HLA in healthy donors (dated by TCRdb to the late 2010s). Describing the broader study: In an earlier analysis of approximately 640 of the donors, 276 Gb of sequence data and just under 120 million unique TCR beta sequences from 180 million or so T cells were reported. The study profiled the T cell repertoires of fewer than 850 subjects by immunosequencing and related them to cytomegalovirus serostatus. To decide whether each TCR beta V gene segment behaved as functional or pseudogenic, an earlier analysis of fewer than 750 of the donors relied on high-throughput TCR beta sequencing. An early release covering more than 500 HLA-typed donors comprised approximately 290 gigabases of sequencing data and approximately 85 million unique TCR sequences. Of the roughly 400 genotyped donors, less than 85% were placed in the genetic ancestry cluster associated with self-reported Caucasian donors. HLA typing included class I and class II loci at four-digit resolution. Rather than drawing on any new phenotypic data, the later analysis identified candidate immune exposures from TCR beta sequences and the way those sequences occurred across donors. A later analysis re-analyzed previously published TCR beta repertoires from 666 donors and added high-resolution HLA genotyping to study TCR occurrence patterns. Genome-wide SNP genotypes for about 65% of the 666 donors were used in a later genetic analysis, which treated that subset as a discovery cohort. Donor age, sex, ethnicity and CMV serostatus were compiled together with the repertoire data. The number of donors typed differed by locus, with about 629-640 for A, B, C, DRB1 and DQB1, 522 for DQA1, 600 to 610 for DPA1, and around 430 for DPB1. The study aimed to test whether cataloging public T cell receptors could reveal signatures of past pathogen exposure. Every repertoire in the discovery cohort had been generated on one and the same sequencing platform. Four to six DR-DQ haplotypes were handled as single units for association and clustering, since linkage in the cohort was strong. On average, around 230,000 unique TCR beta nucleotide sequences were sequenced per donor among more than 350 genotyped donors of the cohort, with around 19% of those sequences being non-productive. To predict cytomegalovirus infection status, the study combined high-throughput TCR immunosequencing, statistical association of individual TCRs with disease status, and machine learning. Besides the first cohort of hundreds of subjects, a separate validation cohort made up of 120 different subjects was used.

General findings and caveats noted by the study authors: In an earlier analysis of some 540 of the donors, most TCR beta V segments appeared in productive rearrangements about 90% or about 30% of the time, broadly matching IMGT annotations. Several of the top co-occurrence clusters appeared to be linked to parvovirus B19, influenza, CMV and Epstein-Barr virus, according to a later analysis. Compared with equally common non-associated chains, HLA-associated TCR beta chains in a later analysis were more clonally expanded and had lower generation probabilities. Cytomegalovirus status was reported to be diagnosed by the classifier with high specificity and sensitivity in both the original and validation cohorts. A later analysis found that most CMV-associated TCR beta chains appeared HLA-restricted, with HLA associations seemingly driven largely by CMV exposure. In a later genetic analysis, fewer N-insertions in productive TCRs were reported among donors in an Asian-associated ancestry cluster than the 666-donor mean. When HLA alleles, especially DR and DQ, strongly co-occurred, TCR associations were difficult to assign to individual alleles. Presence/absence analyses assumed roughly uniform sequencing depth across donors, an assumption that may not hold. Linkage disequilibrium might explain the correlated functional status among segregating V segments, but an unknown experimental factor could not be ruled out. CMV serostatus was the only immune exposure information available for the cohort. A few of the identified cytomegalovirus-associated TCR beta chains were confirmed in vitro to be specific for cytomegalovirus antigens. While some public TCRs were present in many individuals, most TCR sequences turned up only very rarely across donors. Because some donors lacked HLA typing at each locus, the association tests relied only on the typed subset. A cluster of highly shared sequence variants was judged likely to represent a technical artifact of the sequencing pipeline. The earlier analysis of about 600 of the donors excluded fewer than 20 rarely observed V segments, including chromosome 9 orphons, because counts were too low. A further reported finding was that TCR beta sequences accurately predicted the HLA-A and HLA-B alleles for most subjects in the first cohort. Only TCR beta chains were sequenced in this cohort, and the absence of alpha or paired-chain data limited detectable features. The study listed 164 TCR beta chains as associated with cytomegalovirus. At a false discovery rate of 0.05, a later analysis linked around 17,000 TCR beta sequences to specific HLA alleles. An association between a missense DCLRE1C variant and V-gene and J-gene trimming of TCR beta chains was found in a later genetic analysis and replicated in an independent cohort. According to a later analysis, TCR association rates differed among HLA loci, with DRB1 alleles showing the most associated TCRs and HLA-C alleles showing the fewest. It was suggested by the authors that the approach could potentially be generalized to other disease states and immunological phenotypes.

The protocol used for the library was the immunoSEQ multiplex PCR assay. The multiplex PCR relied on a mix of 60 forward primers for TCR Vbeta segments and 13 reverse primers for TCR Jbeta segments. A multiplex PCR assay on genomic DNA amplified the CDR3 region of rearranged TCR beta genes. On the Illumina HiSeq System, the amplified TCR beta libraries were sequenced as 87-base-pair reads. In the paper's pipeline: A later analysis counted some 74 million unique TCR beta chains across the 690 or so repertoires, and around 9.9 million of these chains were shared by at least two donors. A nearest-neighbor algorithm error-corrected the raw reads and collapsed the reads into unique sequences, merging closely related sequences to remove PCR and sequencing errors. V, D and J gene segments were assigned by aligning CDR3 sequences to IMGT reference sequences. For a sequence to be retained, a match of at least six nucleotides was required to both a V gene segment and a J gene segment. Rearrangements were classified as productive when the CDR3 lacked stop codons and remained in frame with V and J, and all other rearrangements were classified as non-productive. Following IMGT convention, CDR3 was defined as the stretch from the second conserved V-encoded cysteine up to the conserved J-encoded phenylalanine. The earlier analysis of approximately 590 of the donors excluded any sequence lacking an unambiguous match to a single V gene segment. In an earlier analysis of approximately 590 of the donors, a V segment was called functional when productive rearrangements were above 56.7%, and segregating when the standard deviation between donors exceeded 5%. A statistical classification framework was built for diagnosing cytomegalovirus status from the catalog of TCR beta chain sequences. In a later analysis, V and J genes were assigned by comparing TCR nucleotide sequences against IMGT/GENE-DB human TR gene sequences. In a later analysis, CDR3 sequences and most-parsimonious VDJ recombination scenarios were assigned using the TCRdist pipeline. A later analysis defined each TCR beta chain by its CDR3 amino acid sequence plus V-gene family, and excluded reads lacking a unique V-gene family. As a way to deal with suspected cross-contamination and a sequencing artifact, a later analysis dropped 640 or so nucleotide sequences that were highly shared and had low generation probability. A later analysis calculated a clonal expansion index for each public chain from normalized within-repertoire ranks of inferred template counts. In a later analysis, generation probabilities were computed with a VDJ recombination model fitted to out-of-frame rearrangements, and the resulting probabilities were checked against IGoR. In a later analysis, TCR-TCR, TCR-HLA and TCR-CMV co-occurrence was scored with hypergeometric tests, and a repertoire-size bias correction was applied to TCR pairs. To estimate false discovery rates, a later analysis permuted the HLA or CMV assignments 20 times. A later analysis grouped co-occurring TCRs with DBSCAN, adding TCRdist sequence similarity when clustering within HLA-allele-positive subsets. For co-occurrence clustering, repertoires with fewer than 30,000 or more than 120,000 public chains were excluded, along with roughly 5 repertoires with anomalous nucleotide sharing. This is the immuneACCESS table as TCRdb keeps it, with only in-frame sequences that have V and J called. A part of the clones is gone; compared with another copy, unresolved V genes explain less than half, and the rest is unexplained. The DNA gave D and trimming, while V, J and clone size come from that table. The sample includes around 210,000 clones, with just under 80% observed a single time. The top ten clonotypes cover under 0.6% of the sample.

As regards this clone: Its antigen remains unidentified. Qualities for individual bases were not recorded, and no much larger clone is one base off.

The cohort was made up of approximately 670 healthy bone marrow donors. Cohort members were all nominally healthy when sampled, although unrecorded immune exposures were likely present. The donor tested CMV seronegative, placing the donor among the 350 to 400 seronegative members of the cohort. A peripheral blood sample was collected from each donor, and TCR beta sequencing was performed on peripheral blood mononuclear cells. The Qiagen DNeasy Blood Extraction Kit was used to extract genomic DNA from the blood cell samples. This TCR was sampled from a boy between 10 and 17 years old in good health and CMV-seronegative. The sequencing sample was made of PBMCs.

The DNA sequence is as follows: TGTGCCAGCAGCCCACCGGGACTAGATGCCTACAATGAGCAGTTCTTC. It translates to CASSPPGLDAYNEQFF. The chain is made from TRBV5-4 and TRBJ2-1, and 8 junctional nucleotides match TRBD2. The CDR3, cysteine through phenylalanine, is 16 amino acids long. Of all the DNA, just the CDR3 is kept, 48 bases in frame from base 1. CDR1 SGHNT and CDR2 YYREEE were looked up in the germline V gene (reference sequence). The junction shows trimming of 4 bases on V and 2 bases on J, and the gene matches do not reach 8 bases of it.